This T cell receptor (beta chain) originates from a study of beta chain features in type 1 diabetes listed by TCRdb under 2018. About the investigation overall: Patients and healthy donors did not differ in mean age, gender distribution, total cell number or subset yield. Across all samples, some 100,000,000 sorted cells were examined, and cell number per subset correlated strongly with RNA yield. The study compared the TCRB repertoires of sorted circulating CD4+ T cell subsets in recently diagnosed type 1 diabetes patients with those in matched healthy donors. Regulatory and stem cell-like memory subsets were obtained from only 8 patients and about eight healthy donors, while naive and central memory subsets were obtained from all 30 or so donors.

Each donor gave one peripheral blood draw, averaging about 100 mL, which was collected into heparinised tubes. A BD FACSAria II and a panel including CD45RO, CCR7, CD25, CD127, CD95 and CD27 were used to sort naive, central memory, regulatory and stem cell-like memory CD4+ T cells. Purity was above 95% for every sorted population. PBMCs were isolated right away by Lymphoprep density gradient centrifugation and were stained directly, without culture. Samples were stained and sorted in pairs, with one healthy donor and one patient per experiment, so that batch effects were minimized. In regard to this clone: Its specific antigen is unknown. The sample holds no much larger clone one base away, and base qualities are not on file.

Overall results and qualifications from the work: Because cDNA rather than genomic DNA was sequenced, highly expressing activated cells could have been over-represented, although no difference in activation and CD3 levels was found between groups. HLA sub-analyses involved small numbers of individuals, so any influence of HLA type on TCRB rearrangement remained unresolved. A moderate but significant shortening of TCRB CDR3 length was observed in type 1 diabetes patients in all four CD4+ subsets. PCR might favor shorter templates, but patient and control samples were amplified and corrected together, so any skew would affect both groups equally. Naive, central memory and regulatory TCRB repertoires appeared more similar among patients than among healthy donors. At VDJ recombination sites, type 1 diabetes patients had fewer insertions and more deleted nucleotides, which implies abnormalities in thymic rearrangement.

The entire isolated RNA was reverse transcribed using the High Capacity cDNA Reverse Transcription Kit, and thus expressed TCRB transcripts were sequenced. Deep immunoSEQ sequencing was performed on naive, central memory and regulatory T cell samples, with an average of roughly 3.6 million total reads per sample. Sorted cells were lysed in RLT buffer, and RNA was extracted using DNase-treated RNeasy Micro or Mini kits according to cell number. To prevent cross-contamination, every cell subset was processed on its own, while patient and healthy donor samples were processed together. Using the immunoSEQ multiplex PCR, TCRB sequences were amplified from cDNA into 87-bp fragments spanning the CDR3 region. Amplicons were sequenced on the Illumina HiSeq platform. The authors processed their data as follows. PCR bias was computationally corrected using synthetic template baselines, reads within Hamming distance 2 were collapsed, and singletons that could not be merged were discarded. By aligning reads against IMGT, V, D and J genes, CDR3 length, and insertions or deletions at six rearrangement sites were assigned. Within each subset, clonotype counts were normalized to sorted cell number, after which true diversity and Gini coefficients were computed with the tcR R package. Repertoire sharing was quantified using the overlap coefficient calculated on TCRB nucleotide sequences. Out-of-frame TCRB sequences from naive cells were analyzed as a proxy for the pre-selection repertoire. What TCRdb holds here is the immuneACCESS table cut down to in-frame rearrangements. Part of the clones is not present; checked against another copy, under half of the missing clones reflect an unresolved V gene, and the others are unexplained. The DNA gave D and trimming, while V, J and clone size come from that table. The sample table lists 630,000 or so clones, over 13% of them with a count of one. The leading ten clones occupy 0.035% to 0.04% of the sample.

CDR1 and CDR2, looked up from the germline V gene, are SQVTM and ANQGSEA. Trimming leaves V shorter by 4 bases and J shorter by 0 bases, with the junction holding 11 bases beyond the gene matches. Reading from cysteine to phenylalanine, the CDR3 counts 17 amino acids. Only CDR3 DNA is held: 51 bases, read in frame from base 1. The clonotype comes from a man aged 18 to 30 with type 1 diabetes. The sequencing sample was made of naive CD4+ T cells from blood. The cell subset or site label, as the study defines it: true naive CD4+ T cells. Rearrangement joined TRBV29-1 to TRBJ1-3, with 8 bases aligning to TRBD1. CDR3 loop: CSVVGQDYLPSGNTIYF. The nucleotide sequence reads TGCAGCGTTGTGGGACAGGACTATCTTCCCTCTGGAAACACCATATATTTT.